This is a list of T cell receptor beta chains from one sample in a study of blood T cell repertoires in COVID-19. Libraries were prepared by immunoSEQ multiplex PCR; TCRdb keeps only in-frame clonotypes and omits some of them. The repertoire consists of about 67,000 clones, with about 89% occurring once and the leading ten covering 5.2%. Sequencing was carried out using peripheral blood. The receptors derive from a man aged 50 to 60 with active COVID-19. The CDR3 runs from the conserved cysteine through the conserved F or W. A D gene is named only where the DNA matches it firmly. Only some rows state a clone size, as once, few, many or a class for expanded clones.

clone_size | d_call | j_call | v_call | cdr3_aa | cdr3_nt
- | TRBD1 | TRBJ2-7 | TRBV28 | CASSLPLGTGRKDEQYF | TGTGCCAGCAGTCTTCCCCTTGGGACAGGGAGGAAGGACGAGCAGTACTTC
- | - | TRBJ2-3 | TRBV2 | CASSITDTQYF | TGTGCCAGCTCAATCACAGATACGCAGTATTTT
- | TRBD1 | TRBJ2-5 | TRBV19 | CASSGHTGGQETQYF | TGTGCCAGTAGTGGCCATACAGGGGGACAAGAGACCCAGTACTTC
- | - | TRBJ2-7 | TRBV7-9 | CASSPQGSSDREQYF | TGTGCCAGCAGCCCCCAGGGATCCTCCGATCGAGAGCAGTACTTC
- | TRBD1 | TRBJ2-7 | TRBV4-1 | CASSPRDREAAGEQYF | TGCGCCAGCAGCCCCCGGGACAGGGAGGCAGCAGGCGAGCAGTACTTC
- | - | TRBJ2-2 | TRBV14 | CASSLDSYTGELFF | TGTGCCAGCAGCCTGGACAGCTACACCGGGGAGCTGTTTTTT
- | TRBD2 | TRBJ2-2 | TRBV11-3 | CASSLRTSLNTGELFF | TGTGCCAGCAGCTTAAGGACTAGCCTCAACACCGGGGAGCTGTTTTTT
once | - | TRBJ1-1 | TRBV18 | CASSPQGNTEAFF | TGTGCCAGCTCACCGCAGGGGAACACTGAAGCTTTCTTT
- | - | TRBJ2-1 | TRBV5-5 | CASSLTGTLYNEQFF | TGTGCCAGCAGCTTGACAGGGACGTTATACAATGAGCAGTTCTTC
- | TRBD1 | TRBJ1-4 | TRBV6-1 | CASSEDRAFHLATNEKLFF | TGTGCCAGCAGTGAGGACAGGGCCTTCCATCTTGCAACTAATGAAAAACTGTTTTTT
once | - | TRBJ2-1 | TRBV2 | CASSEVTGNEQFF | TGTGCCAGCAGTGAAGTAACCGGGAATGAGCAGTTCTTC
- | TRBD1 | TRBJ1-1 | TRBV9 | CASSVEGAMNTEAFF | TGTGCCAGCAGCGTAGAGGGGGCGATGAACACTGAAGCTTTCTTT
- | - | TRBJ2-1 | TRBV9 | CASSVAPRGSSEQFF | TGTGCCAGCAGCGTAGCCCCGCGAGGCTCTAGTGAGCAGTTCTTC
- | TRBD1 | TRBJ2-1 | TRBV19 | CASSIAGGEQFF | TGTGCCAGTAGTATAGCAGGGGGTGAGCAGTTCTTC
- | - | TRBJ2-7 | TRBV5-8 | CASSLRGTGGQYF | TGTGCCAGCAGCTTGCGAGGTACCGGGGGGCAGTACTTC
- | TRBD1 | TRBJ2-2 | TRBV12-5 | CASVAGTGGSGELFF | TGTGCTAGTGTTGCCGGGACAGGGGGCTCCGGGGAGCTGTTTTTT
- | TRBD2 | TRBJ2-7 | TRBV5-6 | CASSWGTSAYEQYF | TGTGCCAGCAGCTGGGGGACTAGCGCGTACGAGCAGTACTTC